These T cell receptor beta chains were read from a single sample in a study of beta chain features in type 1 diabetes. Sequencing was performed with immunoSEQ multiplex PCR; in TCRdb, only in-frame clones are kept and a portion is missing. In the table there are 150,000 to 200,000 clones, approximately 7.9% of which are singletons. The source material was central memory CD4+ T cells from blood. All receptors come from a man between 18 and 29 years old with type 1 diabetes. Both conserved end residues are part of each CDR3. Fields, in order: V gene, J gene, CDR3 protein.

TRBV5-1	TRBJ2-3	CASSYGLAGGPGTDTQYF
TRBV4-3	TRBJ2-7	CASSHPPGQGAVEQYF
TRBV19	TRBJ1-2	CASSWIGEGYTF
TRBV18	TRBJ1-2	CASSPSSINYGYTF
TRBV7-2	TRBJ2-7	CASSPLLSSYEQYF
TRBV4-3	TRBJ2-3	CASSQGRVSFRDTQYF
TRBV29-1	TRBJ2-3	CSVAGLAGGTDTQYF
TRBV6-6	TRBJ1-4	CASRDSHNEKLFF
TRBV28	TRBJ1-1	CASSWRGTEAFF
TRBV27	TRBJ2-7	CASRLGRGGSEQYF
TRBV6-5	TRBJ2-2	CASSFRTGAGTGELFF
TRBV14	TRBJ2-5	CASSQISGSQETQYF
TRBV28	TRBJ2-2	CASGTRAGGNTGELFF
TRBV18	TRBJ2-3	CASSLDRGVDTQYF
TRBV29-1	TRBJ1-5	CSVQGSGNQPQHF
TRBV18	TRBJ1-1	CASSPMTGARNTEAFF
TRBV28	TRBJ2-3	CASNRLAGGQDTQYF
TRBV6-6	TRBJ2-6	CASKWGPGANVLTF
TRBV6-5	TRBJ2-5	CASSYSGQASQTQYF
TRBV15	TRBJ2-7	CATSRDGQGTYEQYF
TRBV11-2	TRBJ2-5	CASSPGGGETQYF
TRBV29-1	TRBJ2-3	CSVVVGLDTQYF
TRBV28	TRBJ2-5	CATSGQAVETQYF
TRBV30	TRBJ2-7	CAWSGTDSYEQYF
TRBV30	TRBJ1-2	CAWGRDRVQSPGYTF
TRBV15	TRBJ2-7	CATSRETVDEQYF
TRBV28	TRBJ2-7	CASSLASTGFYEQYF
TRBV2	TRBJ2-5	CASSTEQETQYF
TRBV10-3	TRBJ1-4	CAIGRENNEKLFF
TRBV5-4	TRBJ2-5	CASSYGQGMETQYF
TRBV15	TRBJ2-3	CATSPHRSSGMGDTQYF
TRBV6-5	TRBJ2-3	CASMRTENTDTQYF
TRBV2	TRBJ2-1	CASRAGQGTNEQFF